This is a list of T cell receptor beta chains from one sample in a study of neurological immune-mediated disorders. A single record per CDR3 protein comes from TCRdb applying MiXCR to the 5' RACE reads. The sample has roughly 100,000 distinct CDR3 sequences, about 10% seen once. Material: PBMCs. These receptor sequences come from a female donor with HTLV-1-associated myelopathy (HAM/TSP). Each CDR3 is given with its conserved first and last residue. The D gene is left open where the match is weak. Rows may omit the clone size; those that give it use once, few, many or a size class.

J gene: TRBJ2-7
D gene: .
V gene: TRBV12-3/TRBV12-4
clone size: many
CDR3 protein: CASSSTGYEQYF
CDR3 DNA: TGTGCCAGCAGTTCGACAGGATACGAGCAGTACTTC

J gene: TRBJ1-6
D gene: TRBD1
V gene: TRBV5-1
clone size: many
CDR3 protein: CASRERTGISPLHF
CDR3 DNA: TGCGCCAGCCGGGAGAGGACAGGAATCTCTCCCCTCCACTTT

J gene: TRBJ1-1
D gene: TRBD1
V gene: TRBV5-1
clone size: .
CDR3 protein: CSSSSRPGTGTNTEAFF
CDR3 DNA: TGCTCCAGCAGCTCCCGTCCTGGGACAGGGACGAACACTGAAGCTTTCTTT

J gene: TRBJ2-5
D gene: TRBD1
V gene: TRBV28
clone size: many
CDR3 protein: CASSTGQGALLKTQYF
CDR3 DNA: TGTGCCAGCAGTACAGGACAGGGGGCTCTGCTAAAGACCCAGTACTTC

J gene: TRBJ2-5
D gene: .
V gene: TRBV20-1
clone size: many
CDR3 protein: CSARDDGTEETQYF
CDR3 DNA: TGCAGTGCTAGAGATGACGGGACGGAAGAGACCCAGTACTTC

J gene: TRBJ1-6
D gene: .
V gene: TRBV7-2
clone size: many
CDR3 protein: CASSLGGYGDSPLHF
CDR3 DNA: TGTGCCAGCAGCTTAGGGGGGTACGGTGATTCACCCCTCCACTTT

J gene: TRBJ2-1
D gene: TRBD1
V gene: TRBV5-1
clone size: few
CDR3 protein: CASSLPLGDLTGDAYNEQFF
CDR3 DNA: TGCGCCAGCAGCTTGCCCCTAGGGGACCTGACAGGGGATGCCTACAATGAGCAGTTCTTC

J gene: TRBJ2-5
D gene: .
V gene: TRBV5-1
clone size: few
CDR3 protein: CASSSTQRETQYF
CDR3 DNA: TGCGCCAGCAGCTCGACTCAGCGCGAGACCCAGTACTTC

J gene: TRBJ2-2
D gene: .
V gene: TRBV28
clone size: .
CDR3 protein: CASNWNTGELFF
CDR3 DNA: TGTGCCAGCAATTGGAACACCGGGGAGCTGTTTTTT

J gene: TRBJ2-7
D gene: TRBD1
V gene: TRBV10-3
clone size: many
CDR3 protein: CAISESGDSYEQYF
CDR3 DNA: TGTGCCATCAGTGAGTCGGGGGACAGTTACGAGCAGTACTTC

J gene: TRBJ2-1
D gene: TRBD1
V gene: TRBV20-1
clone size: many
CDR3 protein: CSARTGLGHEQFF
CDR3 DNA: TGCAGTGCTAGGACAGGGCTAGGGCATGAGCAGTTCTTC

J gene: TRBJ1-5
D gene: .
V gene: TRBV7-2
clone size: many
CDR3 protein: CASSLVGRGQPQHF
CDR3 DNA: TGTGCCAGCAGCTTAGTGGGCAGGGGTCAGCCCCAGCATTTT

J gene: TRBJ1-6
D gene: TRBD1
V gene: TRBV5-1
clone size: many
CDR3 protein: CASSSGQGETYNSPLHF
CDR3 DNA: TGCGCCAGCAGCTCTGGACAGGGGGAAACCTATAATTCACCCCTCCACTTT

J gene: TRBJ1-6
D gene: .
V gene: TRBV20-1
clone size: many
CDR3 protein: CSASRSRESPLHF
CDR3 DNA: TGCAGTGCCAGCCGTTCCCGGGAATCACCCCTCCACTTT

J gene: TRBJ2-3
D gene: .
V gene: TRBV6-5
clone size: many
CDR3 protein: CASSYSEGWGGERPDTQYF
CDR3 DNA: TGTGCCAGCAGTTACTCAGAGGGGTGGGGAGGAGAGCGACCAGATACGCAGTATTTT

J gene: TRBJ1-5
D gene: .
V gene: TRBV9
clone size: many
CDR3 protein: CASSVGTAQNQPQHF
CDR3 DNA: TGTGCCAGCAGCGTAGGTACGGCCCAGAATCAGCCCCAGCATTTT

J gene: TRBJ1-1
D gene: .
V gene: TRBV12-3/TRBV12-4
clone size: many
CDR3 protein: CASKPTPGGTEAFF
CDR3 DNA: TGTGCCAGCAAACCCACCCCGGGAGGGACTGAAGCTTTCTTT

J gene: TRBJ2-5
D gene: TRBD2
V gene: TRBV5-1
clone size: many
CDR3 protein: CASSLTSGGAQQETQYF
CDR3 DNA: TGCGCCAGCAGCTTGACTAGCGGGGGGGCGCAACAAGAGACCCAGTACTTC

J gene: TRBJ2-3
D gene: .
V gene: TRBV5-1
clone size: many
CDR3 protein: CASSRGDGSTDTQYF
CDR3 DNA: TGCGCCAGCAGCCGAGGGGACGGGAGCACAGATACGCAGTATTTT

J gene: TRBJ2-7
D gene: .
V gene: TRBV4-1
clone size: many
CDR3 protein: CASSQDERAYEQYF
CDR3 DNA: TGCGCCAGCAGCCAAGACGAAAGAGCCTACGAGCAGTACTTC

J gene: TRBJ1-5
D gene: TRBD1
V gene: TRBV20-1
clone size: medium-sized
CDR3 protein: CSARLQGADQPQHF
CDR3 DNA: TGCAGTGCTAGACTCCAGGGGGCAGATCAGCCCCAGCATTTT

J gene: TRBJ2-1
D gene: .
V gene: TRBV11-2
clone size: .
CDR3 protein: CASSWAGSNEQFF
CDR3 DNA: TGTGCCAGCAGTTGGGCAGGGTCAAATGAGCAGTTCTTC

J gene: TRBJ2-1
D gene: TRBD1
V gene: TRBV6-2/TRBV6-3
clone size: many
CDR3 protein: CASSYTGGSNEQFF
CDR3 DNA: TGTGCCAGCAGTTACACAGGGGGTTCAAATGAGCAGTTCTTC

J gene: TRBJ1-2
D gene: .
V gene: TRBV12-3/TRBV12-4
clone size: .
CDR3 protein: CASSSAGRGCTF
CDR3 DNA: TGTGCCAGCAGTTCGGCGGGTCGTGGCTGCACATTC

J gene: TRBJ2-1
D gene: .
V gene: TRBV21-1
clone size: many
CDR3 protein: CASSVLTGVHVNEQFF
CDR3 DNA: TGTGCCAGCAGCGTTTTAACAGGGGTCCACGTCAATGAGCAGTTCTTC

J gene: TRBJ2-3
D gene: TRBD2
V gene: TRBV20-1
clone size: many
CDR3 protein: CSARDLLASDTQYF
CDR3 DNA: TGCAGTGCTAGAGACCTACTAGCGTCAGATACGCAGTATTTT

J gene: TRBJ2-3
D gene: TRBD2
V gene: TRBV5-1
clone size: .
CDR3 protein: CASSLTSGTDTQYF
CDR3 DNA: TGCGCCAGCAGCCTTACTAGCGGCACAGATACGCAGTATTTT

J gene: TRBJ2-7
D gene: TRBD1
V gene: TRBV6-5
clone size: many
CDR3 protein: CASNQGESYEQYF
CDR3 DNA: TGTGCCAGCAACCAGGGGGAAAGTTACGAGCAGTACTTC

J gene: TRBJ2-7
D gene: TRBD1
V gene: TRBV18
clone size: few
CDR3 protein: CASSPSTGGDYEQYF
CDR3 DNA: TGTGCCAGCTCCCCCTCGACAGGGGGCGACTACGAGCAGTACTTC

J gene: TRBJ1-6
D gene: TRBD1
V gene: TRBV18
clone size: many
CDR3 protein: CASSQDRDGSPLHF
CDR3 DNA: TGTGCCAGCTCACAAGACAGGGATGGTTCACCCCTCCACTTT

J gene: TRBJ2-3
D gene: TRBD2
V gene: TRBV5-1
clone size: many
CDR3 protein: CASSGGGTTDTQYF
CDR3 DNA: TGCGCCAGCAGCGGCGGGGGGACAACAGATACGCAGTATTTT

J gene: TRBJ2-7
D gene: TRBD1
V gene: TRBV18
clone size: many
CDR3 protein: CASSPAGTGAYEQYF
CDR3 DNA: TGTGCCAGCTCACCGGCCGGGACAGGGGCCTACGAGCAGTACTTC

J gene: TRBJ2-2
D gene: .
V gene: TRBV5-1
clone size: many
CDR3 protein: CASSLETTGTGELFF
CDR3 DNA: TGCGCCAGCAGCTTGGAGACCACGGGGACCGGGGAGCTGTTTTTT

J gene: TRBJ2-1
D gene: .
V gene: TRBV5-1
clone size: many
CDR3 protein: CASSLVGPSYNEQFF
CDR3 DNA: TGCGCCAGCAGCTTGGTCGGACCCTCCTACAATGAGCAGTTCTTC

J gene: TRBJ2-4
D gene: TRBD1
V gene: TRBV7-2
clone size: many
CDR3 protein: CASSLGGYRGNIQYF
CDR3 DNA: TGTGCCAGCAGCTTAGGGGGATACAGGGGAAACATTCAGTACTTC

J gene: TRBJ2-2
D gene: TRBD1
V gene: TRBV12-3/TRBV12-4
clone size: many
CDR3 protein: CASSLQGENTGELFF
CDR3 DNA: TGTGCCAGCAGTTTACAGGGGGAGAACACCGGGGAGCTGTTTTTT

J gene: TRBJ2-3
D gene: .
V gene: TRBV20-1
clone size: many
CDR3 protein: CSAPIGDSTDTQYF
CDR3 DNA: TGCAGTGCGCCGATCGGGGATAGCACAGATACGCAGTATTTT

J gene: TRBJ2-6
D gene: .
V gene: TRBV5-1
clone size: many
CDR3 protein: CASRRYLNSGANVLTF
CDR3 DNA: TGCGCCAGCAGGAGGTACCTCAACTCTGGGGCCAACGTCCTGACTTTC

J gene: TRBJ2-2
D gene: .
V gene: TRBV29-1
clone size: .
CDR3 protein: CSVEGRNTGELFF
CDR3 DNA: TGCAGCGTTGAGGGGAGGAACACCGGGGAGCTGTTTTTT

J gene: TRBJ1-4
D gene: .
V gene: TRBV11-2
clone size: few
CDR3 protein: CASSPIAPGANEKLFF
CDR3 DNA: TGTGCCAGCAGCCCAATAGCGCCAGGGGCTAATGAAAAACTGTTTTTT

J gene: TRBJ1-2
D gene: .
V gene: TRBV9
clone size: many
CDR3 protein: CASSGGGSYGYTF
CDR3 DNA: TGTGCCAGCAGCGGGGGGGGAAGCTATGGCTACACCTTC

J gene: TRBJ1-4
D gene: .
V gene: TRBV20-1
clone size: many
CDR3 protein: CSARDLGRENEKLFF
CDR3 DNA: TGCAGTGCTAGAGATCTGGGCAGGGAGAATGAAAAACTGTTTTTT

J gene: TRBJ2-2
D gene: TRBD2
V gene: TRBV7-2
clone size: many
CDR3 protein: CASSSSGGVTGELFF
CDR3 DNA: TGTGCCAGCAGCTCTAGCGGGGGTGTCACCGGGGAGCTGTTTTTT

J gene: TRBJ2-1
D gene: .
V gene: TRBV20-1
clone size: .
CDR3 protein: CSAGGTRKTEQFF
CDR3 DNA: TGCAGTGCGGGCGGTACTAGGAAGACTGAGCAGTTCTTC

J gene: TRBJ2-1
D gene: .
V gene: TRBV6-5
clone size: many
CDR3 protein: CASRLQDYNEQFF
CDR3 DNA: TGTGCCAGCAGGCTTCAGGATTACAATGAGCAGTTCTTC

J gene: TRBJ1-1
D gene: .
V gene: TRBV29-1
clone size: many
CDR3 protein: CSGSTVTEAFF
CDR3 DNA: TGCAGCGGGTCGACAGTGACTGAAGCTTTCTTT

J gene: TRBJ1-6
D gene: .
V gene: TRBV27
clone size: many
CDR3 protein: CASRSTGYNSPLHF
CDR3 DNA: TGTGCCAGCAGATCGACAGGCTATAATTCACCCCTCCACTTT

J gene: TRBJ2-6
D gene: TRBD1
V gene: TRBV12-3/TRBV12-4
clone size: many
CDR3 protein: CASSLRDSSSGANVLTF
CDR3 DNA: TGTGCCAGCAGTTTAAGGGACAGCAGCTCTGGGGCCAACGTCCTGACTTTC

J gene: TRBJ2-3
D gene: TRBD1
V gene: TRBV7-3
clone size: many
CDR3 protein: CASSGAGGGTDTQYF
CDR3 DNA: TGTGCCAGCAGCGGGGCAGGGGGTGGGACAGATACGCAGTATTTT

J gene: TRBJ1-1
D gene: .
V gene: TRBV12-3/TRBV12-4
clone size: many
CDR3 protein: CASSPSTVMNTEAFF
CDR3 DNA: TGTGCCAGCAGCCCTTCGACAGTGATGAACACTGAAGCTTTCTTT

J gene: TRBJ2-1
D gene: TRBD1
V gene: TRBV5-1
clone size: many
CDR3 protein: CASSLGGTAAYYNEQFF
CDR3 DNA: TGCGCCAGCAGCTTGGGAGGGACAGCGGCGTACTACAATGAGCAGTTCTTC

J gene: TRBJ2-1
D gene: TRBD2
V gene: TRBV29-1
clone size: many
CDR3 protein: CSAGTSGGLPYNEQFF
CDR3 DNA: TGCAGCGCCGGGACTAGCGGGGGCCTTCCCTACAATGAGCAGTTCTTC

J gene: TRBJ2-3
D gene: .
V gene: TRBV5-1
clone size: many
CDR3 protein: CASSLGVGDRTQYF
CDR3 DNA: TGCGCCAGCAGCTTGGGGGTTGGAGACAGGACGCAGTATTTT